This is a list of T cell receptor beta chains from one sample in a study of CD4 T cells in relation to SARS-CoV-2 and coronaviruses. Using immunoSEQ multiplex PCR, the repertoire was profiled, and TCRdb retains in-frame clones only, with some absent. The table has 60,000 or so clones, 94% seen once; the top ten hold over 0.11%. Sequenced material: naive CD4+ T cells from PBMCs. The receptors were gathered from a human donor in good health. Each CDR3 is given with its conserved first and last residue. The D gene is left open where the match is weak. Size is stated for part of the rows, as once, few or many counts, or as a class when the clone is expanded.

cdr3_nt cdr3_aa j_call clone_size d_call v_call
TGTGCCGGCAGTTACCCGACAGGGAATGAAAAACTGTTTTTT CAGSYPTGNEKLFF TRBJ1-4 NA TRBD1 TRBV6-6
TGTGCCAGCAGATCGACTTGGAACACTGAAGCTTTCTTT CASRSTWNTEAFF TRBJ1-1 once NA TRBV6-5
TGCGCCAGCAGAAATAGCGGGAGCAATGAGCAGTTCTTC CASRNSGSNEQFF TRBJ2-1 NA TRBD2 TRBV10-2
TGTGCCAGCAGCCAAGGGGACCGTAGCGGGTTCATGGAGACCCAGTACTTC CASSQGDRSGFMETQYF TRBJ2-5 NA TRBD2 TRBV4-2
TGTGCCAGCAGTCTCACTACCCGTTTTGAGGAGGCCCAAAGGTGTGGGACCCAGTACTTC CASSLTTRFEEAQRCGTQYF TRBJ2-5 NA NA TRBV21-1
TGTGCCAGCACCCCGGCGGGGGAATCGGATACGCAGTATTTT CASTPAGESDTQYF TRBJ2-3 NA TRBD2 TRBV27
TGTGCCAGCAGTGCTTCCCGGACAGGGGGCAGCACAGATACGCAGTATTTT CASSASRTGGSTDTQYF TRBJ2-3 NA TRBD1 TRBV6-1
TGTGCCAGCAGTGAAGTGGGACAGGGGGGGGTCTACACCTTC CASSEVGQGGVYTF TRBJ1-2 NA TRBD1 TRBV2
TGTGCCAGCTCACTCGGACTAGCGCGCACAGATACGCAGTATTTT CASSLGLARTDTQYF TRBJ2-3 once TRBD2 TRBV18
TGCGCCAGCAAAGTAGCGGGAAGCGCAGATACGCAGTATTTT CASKVAGSADTQYF TRBJ2-3 NA TRBD2 TRBV5-1
TGTGCCAGCAGTGATCCGGGACAGGGGAACTATGGCTACACCTTC CASSDPGQGNYGYTF TRBJ1-2 NA TRBD1 TRBV6-1
TGTGCCAGCAGCCCCTCCCCCGGGACTAGCGTCTACGAGCAGTACTTC CASSPSPGTSVYEQYF TRBJ2-7 NA TRBD2 TRBV7-3
TGTGCCAGCATCTCACCTGTACAGGGCTCTGATACGCAGTATTTT CASISPVQGSDTQYF TRBJ2-3 NA NA TRBV28